Listed below are T cell receptor beta chains from one sample, sequenced in a study of T cell changes during pregnancy in multiple sclerosis. TCRdb keeps only in-frame clones here, not all; method: immunoSEQ multiplex PCR. The sample has some 28,000 clones; 89% are singletons. Here the sequenced sample was CD4+ T cells from peripheral blood mononuclear cells, taken in the first trimester of pregnancy. These receptor sequences come from a female donor in good health, enrolled as a control in a pregnancy study. The CDR3 runs from the conserved cysteine through the conserved F or W. A D gene is named only where the DNA matches it firmly. Part of the rows lack a size; the others show once, few, many or a class for expanded clones.

clone size: .; J gene: TRBJ2-3; V gene: TRBV6-1; D gene: .; CDR3 DNA: TGTGCCAGCAGGAAGAGGGATACGCAGTATTTT; CDR3 protein: CASRKRDTQYF
clone size: .; J gene: TRBJ2-1; V gene: TRBV6-4; D gene: .; CDR3 DNA: TGTGCCAGCAGTGCGTCAGGGGGGAATGAGCAGTTCTTC; CDR3 protein: CASSASGGNEQFF
clone size: .; J gene: TRBJ1-2; V gene: TRBV2; D gene: .; CDR3 DNA: TGTGCCAGCAGACCCGACAGAGAGGGCTACACCTTC; CDR3 protein: CASRPDREGYTF
clone size: few; J gene: TRBJ1-5; V gene: TRBV29-1; D gene: TRBD1; CDR3 DNA: TGCAGCGTCGCGGGACAGCTTAGCAATCAGCCCCAGCATTTT; CDR3 protein: CSVAGQLSNQPQHF
clone size: .; J gene: TRBJ2-1; V gene: TRBV5-1; D gene: .; CDR3 DNA: TGCGCCAGCAGCTTCAGGGGCAATGAGCAGTTCTTC; CDR3 protein: CASSFRGNEQFF
clone size: .; J gene: TRBJ1-2; V gene: TRBV28; D gene: .; CDR3 DNA: TGTGCCAGCAGTTTCGACAGGGGCTACACCTTC; CDR3 protein: CASSFDRGYTF
clone size: .; J gene: TRBJ1-2; V gene: TRBV14; D gene: .; CDR3 DNA: TGTGCCAGCAGCCCCTACAGTGGTGTTGACTACACCTTC; CDR3 protein: CASSPYSGVDYTF
clone size: few; J gene: TRBJ2-7; V gene: TRBV7-9; D gene: .; CDR3 DNA: TGTGCCAGCAGGCCCTACAACAGAGACGAGCAGTACTTC; CDR3 protein: CASRPYNRDEQYF
clone size: .; J gene: TRBJ2-7; V gene: TRBV6-5; D gene: TRBD1; CDR3 DNA: TGTGCCAGCAGTTCTCCCAATGGACAGGGTAGCTACGAGCAGTACTTC; CDR3 protein: CASSSPNGQGSYEQYF
clone size: few; J gene: TRBJ2-6; V gene: TRBV4-2; D gene: .; CDR3 DNA: TGTGCCAGCAGCCAAGCGGGCTCTGGGGCCAACGTCCTGACTTTC; CDR3 protein: CASSQAGSGANVLTF
clone size: .; J gene: TRBJ1-2; V gene: TRBV28; D gene: .; CDR3 DNA: TGTGCCAGCAGCGGGGTTCGGGATGGCTACACCTTC; CDR3 protein: CASSGVRDGYTF
clone size: .; J gene: TRBJ2-1; V gene: TRBV20-1; D gene: .; CDR3 DNA: TGCAGTGCTAGACAATACAATGAGCAGTTCTTC; CDR3 protein: CSARQYNEQFF
clone size: .; J gene: TRBJ1-5; V gene: TRBV19; D gene: TRBD1; CDR3 DNA: TGTGCCAGTAGCCCGACAGGGAGCAATCAGCCCCAGCATTTT; CDR3 protein: CASSPTGSNQPQHF
clone size: .; J gene: TRBJ2-4; V gene: TRBV28; D gene: TRBD2; CDR3 DNA: TGTGCCCACGGGCGGGAGGGCACGGACAAAAACATTCAGTACTTC; CDR3 protein: CAHGREGTDKNIQYF
clone size: .; J gene: TRBJ2-7; V gene: TRBV4-2; D gene: TRBD1; CDR3 DNA: TGTGCCAGCAGCCAGGTGACAGGGGCCAAGTACTTC; CDR3 protein: CASSQVTGAKYF
clone size: .; J gene: TRBJ2-1; V gene: TRBV7-3; D gene: TRBD1; CDR3 DNA: TGTGCCAGCAGCTCTCGGGGACAGAGATTTAATGAGCAGTTCTTC; CDR3 protein: CASSSRGQRFNEQFF
clone size: .; J gene: TRBJ2-1; V gene: TRBV9; D gene: .; CDR3 DNA: TGTGCCAGCAGCGTAGGTCCTTTCGGCAATGAGCAGTTCTTC; CDR3 protein: CASSVGPFGNEQFF
clone size: .; J gene: TRBJ2-7; V gene: TRBV7-2; D gene: .; CDR3 DNA: TGTGCCAGCAGCCTCCACCCTGTTGCGGAGCAGTACTTC; CDR3 protein: CASSLHPVAEQYF
clone size: .; J gene: TRBJ2-2; V gene: TRBV5-1; D gene: .; CDR3 DNA: TGCGCCAGCAGCGGTAACCCAGGGCCCGGGGAGCTGTTTTTT; CDR3 protein: CASSGNPGPGELFF
clone size: .; J gene: TRBJ2-3; V gene: TRBV9; D gene: TRBD2; CDR3 DNA: TGTGCCAGCAGCGGACTAGCGGGGGGCACCACAGATACGCAGTATTTT; CDR3 protein: CASSGLAGGTTDTQYF
clone size: .; J gene: TRBJ2-6; V gene: TRBV7-3; D gene: .; CDR3 DNA: TGTGCCAGCAGCTCCCAACCTGACAACTCTGGGGCCAACGTCCTGACTTTC; CDR3 protein: CASSSQPDNSGANVLTF
clone size: few; J gene: TRBJ1-5; V gene: TRBV2; D gene: .; CDR3 DNA: TGTGCCAGCAGTGGACAGGAGTATCAGCCCCAGCATTTT; CDR3 protein: CASSGQEYQPQHF
clone size: .; J gene: TRBJ1-5; V gene: TRBV7-2; D gene: TRBD1; CDR3 DNA: TGTGCCAGCAGCATACAGGGGGGTGGCAATCAGCCCCAGCATTTT; CDR3 protein: CASSIQGGGNQPQHF
clone size: .; J gene: TRBJ2-2; V gene: TRBV11-2; D gene: .; CDR3 DNA: TGTGCCAGCAGCCTTCTCCGGACTTCTTCTGGCGGGGAGCTGTTTTTT; CDR3 protein: CASSLLRTSSGGELFF
clone size: .; J gene: TRBJ1-2; V gene: TRBV7-3; D gene: .; CDR3 DNA: TGTGCCAGCAGCCTTGGGGGGGGCGACTATGGCTACACCTTC; CDR3 protein: CASSLGGGDYGYTF
clone size: .; J gene: TRBJ2-4; V gene: TRBV27; D gene: TRBD2; CDR3 DNA: TGTGCCAGCAGTTTACTAGCGGGGGGGGTGCTAGCCAAAAACATTCAGTACTTC; CDR3 protein: CASSLLAGGVLAKNIQYF
clone size: .; J gene: TRBJ2-7; V gene: TRBV10-3; D gene: TRBD1; CDR3 DNA: TGTGCCATCAGTGCCGGGACAGAGGGCTACGAGCAGTACTTC; CDR3 protein: CAISAGTEGYEQYF
clone size: .; J gene: TRBJ2-7; V gene: TRBV27; D gene: .; CDR3 DNA: TGTGCCAGCTCAAGGACTTTCGTAGGCACCTACGAGCAGTACTTC; CDR3 protein: CASSRTFVGTYEQYF
clone size: .; J gene: TRBJ2-5; V gene: TRBV4-1; D gene: TRBD2; CDR3 DNA: TGCGCCAGCAGCCAAGCCCCACTAGCGGGGGGGGAGACCCAGTACTTC; CDR3 protein: CASSQAPLAGGETQYF